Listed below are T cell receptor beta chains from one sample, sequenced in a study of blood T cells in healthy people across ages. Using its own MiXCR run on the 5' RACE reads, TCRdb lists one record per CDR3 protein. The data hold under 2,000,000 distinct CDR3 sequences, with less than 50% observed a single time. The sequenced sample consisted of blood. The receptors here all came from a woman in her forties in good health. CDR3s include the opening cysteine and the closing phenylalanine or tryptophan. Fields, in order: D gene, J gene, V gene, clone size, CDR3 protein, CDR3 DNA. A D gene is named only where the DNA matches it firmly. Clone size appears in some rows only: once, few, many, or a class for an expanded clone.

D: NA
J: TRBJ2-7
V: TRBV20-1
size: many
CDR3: CSARSDSYEQYF
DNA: TGCAGTGCTAGAAGCGACAGCTACGAGCAGTACTTC

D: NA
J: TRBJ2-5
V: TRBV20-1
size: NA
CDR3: CSHPWRGSQETQYF
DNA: TGCAGCCATCCATGGAGGGGGTCCCAAGAGACCCAGTACTTC

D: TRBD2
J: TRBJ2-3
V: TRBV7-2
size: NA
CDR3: CASSLQRGGRVDTQYF
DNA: TGTGCCAGCAGCTTACAGCGGGGGGGCCGGGTCGATACGCAGTATTTT

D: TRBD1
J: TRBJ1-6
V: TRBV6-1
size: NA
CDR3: CASSEAGGTVSSPLHF
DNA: TGTGCCAGCAGTGAAGCCGGAGGGACAGTTAGTTCGCCCCTCCACTTT

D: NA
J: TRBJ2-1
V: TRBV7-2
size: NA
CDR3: CASSLNPGINEQFF
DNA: TGTGCCAGCAGCTTAAACCCCGGGATCAATGAGCAGTTCTTC

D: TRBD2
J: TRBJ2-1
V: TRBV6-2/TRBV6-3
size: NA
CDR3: CASSYRAGLPYNEQFF
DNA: TGTGCCAGCAGTTATAGGGCGGGACTACCCTACAATGAGCAGTTCTTC

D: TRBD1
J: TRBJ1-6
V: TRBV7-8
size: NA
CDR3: CASSAASQGRNSPLHF
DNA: TGTGCCAGCAGCGCAGCCTCACAGGGGAGGAATTCACCCCTCCACTTT

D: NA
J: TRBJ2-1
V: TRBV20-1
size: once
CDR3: CSAVRGPEQFF
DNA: TGCAGTGCTGTACGGGGTCCTGAGCAGTTCTTC

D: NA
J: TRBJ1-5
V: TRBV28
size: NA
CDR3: CASSSYPREGNQPQHF
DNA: TGTGCCAGCAGTTCATACCCCCGGGAGGGCAATCAGCCCCAGCATTTT

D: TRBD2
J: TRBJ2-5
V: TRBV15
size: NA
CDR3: CATSKTSGGWGEQYF
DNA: TGTGCCACCAGCAAGACTAGCGGGGGATGGGGTGAGCAGTACTTC

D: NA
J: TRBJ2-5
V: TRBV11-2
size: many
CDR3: CASSLDGFQETQYF
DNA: TGTGCCAGCAGCTTGGATGGGTTCCAAGAGACCCAGTACTTC

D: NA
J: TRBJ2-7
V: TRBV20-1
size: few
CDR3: CSAREDSSSYNEQYF
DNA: TGCAGTGCTAGAGAGGACTCGAGCTCCTACAATGAGCAGTACTTC

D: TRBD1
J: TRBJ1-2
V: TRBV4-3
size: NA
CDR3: CASSQEATGGEAYTF
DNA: TGCGCCAGCAGCCAAGAGGCCACAGGGGGCGAAGCCTACACCTTC

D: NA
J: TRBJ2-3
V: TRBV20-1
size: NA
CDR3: CSASIRRGTPNPTDTQYF
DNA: TGCAGTGCTAGTATCCGTAGGGGGACTCCAAATCCGACAGATACGCAGTATTTT

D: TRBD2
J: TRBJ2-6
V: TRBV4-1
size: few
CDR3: CASSQTSGGHSGANVLTF
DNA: TGCGCCAGCAGCCAGACTAGCGGGGGCCACTCTGGGGCCAACGTCCTGACTTTC

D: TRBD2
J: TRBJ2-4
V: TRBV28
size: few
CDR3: CASSNAGEAKNIQYF
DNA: TGTGCCAGCAGTAATGCGGGGGAGGCCAAAAACATTCAGTACTTC

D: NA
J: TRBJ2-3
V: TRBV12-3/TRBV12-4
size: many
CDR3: CASSLLSTDTQYF
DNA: TGTGCCAGCAGCCTTCTTAGCACAGATACGCAGTATTTT

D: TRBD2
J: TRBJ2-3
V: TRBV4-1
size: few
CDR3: CASSKANGGATDTQYF
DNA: TGCGCCAGCTCAAAAGCTAACGGGGGGGCGACAGATACGCAGTATTTT

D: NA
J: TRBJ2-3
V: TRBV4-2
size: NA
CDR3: CASSQEGAWVSTDTQYF
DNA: TGTGCCAGCAGCCAAGAAGGGGCGTGGGTGAGCACAGATACGCAGTATTTT

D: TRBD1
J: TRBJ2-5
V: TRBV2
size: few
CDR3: CASSARDRWETQYF
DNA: TGTGCCAGCAGTGCCCGGGACAGGTGGGAGACCCAGTACTTC

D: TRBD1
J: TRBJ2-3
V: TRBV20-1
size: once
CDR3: CSHPGTDTDTQYF
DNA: TGCAGCCATCCTGGGACAGACACAGATACGCAGTATTTT

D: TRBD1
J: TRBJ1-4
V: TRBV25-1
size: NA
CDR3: CASSDPNHRGTNEKLFF
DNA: TGTGCCAGCAGTGACCCTAATCACAGGGGAACTAATGAAAAACTGTTTTTT